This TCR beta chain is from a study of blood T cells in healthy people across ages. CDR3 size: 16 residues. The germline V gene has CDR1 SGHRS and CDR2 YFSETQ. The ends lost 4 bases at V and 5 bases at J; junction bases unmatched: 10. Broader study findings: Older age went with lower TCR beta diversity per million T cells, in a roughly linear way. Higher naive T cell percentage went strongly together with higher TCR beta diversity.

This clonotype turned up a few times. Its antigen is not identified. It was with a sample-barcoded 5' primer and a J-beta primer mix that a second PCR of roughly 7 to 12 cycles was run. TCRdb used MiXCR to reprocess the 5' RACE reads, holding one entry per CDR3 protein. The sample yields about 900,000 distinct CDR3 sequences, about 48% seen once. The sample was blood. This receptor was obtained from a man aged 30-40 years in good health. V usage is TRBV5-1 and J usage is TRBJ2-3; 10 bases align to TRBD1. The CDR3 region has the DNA TGCGCCAGCAGCAACCGGGACAGGGGAGGGGAAGATACGCAGTATTTT. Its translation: CASSNRDRGGEDTQYF.